This entry features one TCR beta chain sequence. Its antigen remains unidentified. No base qualities exist here, and no much larger clone lies one base off it. Another Seattle source contributed samples from volunteer blood donors who had recovered from COVID-19. The collaborating institutions used their own protocols to collect whole blood in K2EDTA tubes. For TCRbeta analysis, collaborators shipped samples as frozen whole blood, isolated PBMCs, or DNA extracted from either of those sample types. The immunoSEQ Assay, a bias-controlled multiplex PCR, was used to amplify TCRbeta CDR3 regions from genomic DNA. In the source study's methods: The number of nucleated cells in each sample was estimated from the amplification of reference gene primers within the assay. To quantify the absolute abundance of each unique TCRbeta CDR3 rearrangement, sequence reads were collapsed and filtered. Productive Simpson clonality was computed per sample as the square root of Simpson's diversity index over productive rearrangements. TCRdb took over this immuneACCESS table, retaining in-frame rearrangements with V and J assigned. Such tables are incomplete; in checked studies, under half of the missing clones stem from an unresolved V gene, and the remainder is unexplained. V and J calls and clone size are those listed in that table; D and trimming were worked out from the DNA. For this sample the table gives about 220,000 clones, of which under 90% were detected only once. The top ten clones comprise around 5.5% of the sample.

The entry originates in a study of blood T cell repertoires in COVID-19 (TCRdb year 2020). For the wider study: Samples covering the acute and convalescent phases of COVID-19 were provided by collaborators in the United States, Italy and Spain. The repertoires were made available in a free public database intended to serve as a resource for research on the immune response to SARS-CoV-2. Subjects who had been exposed to COVID-19, were actively infected with it, or had recovered from it provided the deeply sampled blood TCRbeta repertoires that made up the dataset. The samples were drawn from the first 160 participants of the ongoing ImmuneRACE study and from 950 to 1,500 subjects provided by 6 global collaborators. Sample metadata almost always included a de-identified subject ID, COVID-19 status, age in years and sex. Where HLA class I and class II types were available, the types were taken from metadata supplied by the sample provider, not from assay-based typing. The material from the prospective study consisted of cDNA or gDNA derived from T cells, B-cell-depleted T cells, or PBMCs. Points the paper makes about the study in general: How much clinical and demographic metadata was included differed by source and by participant, and the metadata was provided uncurated.

Sequenced sample: peripheral blood. The source is a woman in her sixties or seventies who had recovered from COVID-19.

CDR3 loop: CASSLDGTVSPNGYTF. Read as DNA, the sequence is TGCGCCAGCAGCTTGGACGGGACAGTCTCTCCCAATGGCTACACCTTC. The chain joins TRBV5-1 to TRBJ1-2; 7 bases in the middle match TRBD1. V loses 0 bases at its end and J loses 6 bases; junction bases beyond the gene matches: 11. CDR1 and CDR2 (SGHRS, YFSETQ) derive from the germline V gene. The CDR3 spans 16 residues, from the cysteine through the phenylalanine. Only CDR3 DNA remains: 48 bases, in frame from the first base. The variable domain in full, with residues beyond the CDR3 obtained from the reference TRBV5-1 and TRBJ1-2 genes, is KAGVTQTPRYLIKTRGQQVTLSCSPISGHRSVSWYQQTPGQGLQFLFEYFSETQRNKGNFPGRFSGRQFSNSRSEMNVSTLELGDSALYLCASSLDGTVSPNGYTFGSGTRLTVV.